The clone carrying this T cell receptor (beta chain) showed up many times. MiXCR, applied by TCRdb to the 5' RACE reads, yields one record per CDR3 protein. The profile shows 350,000 to 500,000 distinct CDR3 sequences, about a quarter of them singletons. The data are from a study of T-cell memory formation after mild COVID-19. This CDR3 has 13 amino acids. Trimming removed 1 base from V and 9 bases from J, with 10 bases in between. The genes are TRBV12-3 or TRBV12-4 and TRBJ2-1; D ambiguous. This clonotype was sampled from an adult woman who had mild COVID-19 (a few samples of this study predate the infection). Cell type and time point are not known. Sample: PBMCs or a T cell subset sorted from them (not recorded which). The CDR3 DNA reads TGTGCCAGCAGTTTAGATTCCCGGCTTGAGCAGTTCTTC. Residues: CASSLDSRLEQFF.